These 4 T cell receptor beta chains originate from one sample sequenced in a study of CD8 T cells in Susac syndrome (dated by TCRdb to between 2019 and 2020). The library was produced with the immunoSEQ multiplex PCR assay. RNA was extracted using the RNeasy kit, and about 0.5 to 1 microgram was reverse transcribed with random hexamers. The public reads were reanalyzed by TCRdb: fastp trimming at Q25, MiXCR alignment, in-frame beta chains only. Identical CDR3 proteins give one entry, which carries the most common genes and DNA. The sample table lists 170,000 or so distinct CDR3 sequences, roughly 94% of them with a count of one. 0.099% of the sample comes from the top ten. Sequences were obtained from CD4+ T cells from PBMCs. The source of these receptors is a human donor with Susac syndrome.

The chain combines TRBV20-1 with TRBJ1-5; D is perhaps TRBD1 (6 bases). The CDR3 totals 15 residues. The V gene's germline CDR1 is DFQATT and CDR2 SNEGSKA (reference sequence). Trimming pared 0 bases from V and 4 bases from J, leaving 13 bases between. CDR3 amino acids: CSAREQGLRNQPQHF. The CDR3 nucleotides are TGCAGTGCTAGAGAACAGGGACTAAGGAATCAGCCCCAGCATTTT.

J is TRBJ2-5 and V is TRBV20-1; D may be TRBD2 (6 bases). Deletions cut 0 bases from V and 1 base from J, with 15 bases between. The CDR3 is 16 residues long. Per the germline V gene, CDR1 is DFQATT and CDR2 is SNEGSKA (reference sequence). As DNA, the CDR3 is TGCAGTGCTAGAGATCGGGTTAGCGGATCCCAAGAGACCCAGTACTTC. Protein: CSARDRVSGSQETQYF.

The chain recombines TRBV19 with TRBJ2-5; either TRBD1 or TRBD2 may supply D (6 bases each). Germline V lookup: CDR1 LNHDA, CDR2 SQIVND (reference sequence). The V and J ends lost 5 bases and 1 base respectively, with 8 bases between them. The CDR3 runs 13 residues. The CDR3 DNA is TGTGCCAGTAGTGGGGGGCCCCAAGAGACCCAGTACTTC. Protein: CASSGGPQETQYF.

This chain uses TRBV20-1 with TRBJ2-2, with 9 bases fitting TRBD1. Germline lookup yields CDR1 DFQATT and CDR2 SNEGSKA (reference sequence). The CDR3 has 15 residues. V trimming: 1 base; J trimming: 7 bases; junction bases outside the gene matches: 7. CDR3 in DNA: TGCAGTGCTAGAGGTCCCGGGACAGGGAACGGGGAGCTGTTTTTT. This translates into CSARGPGTGNGELFF.